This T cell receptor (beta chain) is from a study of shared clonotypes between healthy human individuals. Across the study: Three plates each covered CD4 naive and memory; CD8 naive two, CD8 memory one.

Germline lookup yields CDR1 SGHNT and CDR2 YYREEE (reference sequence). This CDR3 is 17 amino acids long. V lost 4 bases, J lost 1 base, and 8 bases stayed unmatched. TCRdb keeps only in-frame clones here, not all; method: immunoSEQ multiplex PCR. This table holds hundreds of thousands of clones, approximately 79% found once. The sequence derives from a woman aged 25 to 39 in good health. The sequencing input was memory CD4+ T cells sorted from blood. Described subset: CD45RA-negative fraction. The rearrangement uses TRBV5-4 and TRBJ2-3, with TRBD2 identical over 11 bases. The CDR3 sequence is CASSDPTSGSGTDTQYF. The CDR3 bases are TGTGCCAGCAGCGACCCCACTAGCGGGAGCGGCACAGATACGCAGTATTTT.